This T cell receptor (beta chain) was found in a study of cytomegalovirus exposure and HLA in healthy donors. The CDR3 totals 17 residues. Germline V gives CDR1 SGDLS, CDR2 YYNGEE. The trim removed 0 bases at V and 4 bases at J, leaving 11 bases unmatched. Vbeta (60) and Jbeta (13) primers were used in the PCR. Repertoires were generated with immunoSEQ multiplex PCR, while TCRdb's copy carries only in-frame clones and drops some. The table includes about 130,000 clones, approximately 80% detected once. This clone has more than one count but fewer than ten. Antigen: not known. Findings and caveats of the study: The authors listed approximately 160 TCR beta chains as cytomegalovirus-associated. A later analysis found common viral pathogens apparently linked to several of the most significant clusters. The presence/absence work took it that sequencing depth was about the same across donors.

The chain recombines TRBV9 with TRBJ2-7; 9 positions agree with TRBD2. The receptor's source is a male donor in good health and CMV-seropositive. Specimen: PBMCs. Here the CDR3 DNA reads TGTGCCAGCAGCGTAGAAGATGGTAGCGGGGGTTTATACGAGCAGTACTTC. The encoded protein is CASSVEDGSGGLYEQYF.